The 15 T cell receptor beta chains presented below share a single source sample, sequenced in a study of CD8+ T cells in alopecia areata (dated by TCRdb to the late 2010s). The time point label here, explained by the study, means: 24 weeks on oral tofacitinib. Sample treatment or condition, as interpreted from the label and publication: oral pan-JAK inhibitor, 5-10 mg twice daily. Libraries were constructed by the immunoSEQ multiplex PCR assay. RNA was extracted from all samples and reverse transcribed into cDNA as template for TCR sequencing. TCRdb took this table from immuneACCESS and kept in-frame rearrangements with V and J called. Such tables lack part of the clones; where checked against another copy, unresolved V genes explain under half of the gap, and the rest is unexplained. The sample table holds 150,000 to 250,000 clones, of which roughly 60% were seen once. The ten largest clonotypes hold under 7% of the sample.

The starting material was CD4+ T cells sorted from blood, obtained at week 24, from a patient treated with tofacitinib. The receptors shown here come from a human donor with alopecia areata.

V gene TRBV25-1 combines with J gene TRBJ1-2; possible D gene TRBD1, 6 bases. Trimming took off 2 bases at V and 3 bases at J, with 13 bases between the two ends. The CDR3 loop spans 15 amino acids. Germline CDR1 MGHDK, CDR2 SYGVNS. CDR3 DNA: TGTGCCAGCAGTGAACCTTCAGGGGCTTACTATGGCTACACCTTC. Its protein product is CASSEPSGAYYGYTF.

This chain connects TRBV30 to TRBJ2-1; the D gene is possibly TRBD2 (6 bases). This CDR3 has 13 residues. Germline CDR1 and CDR2: GTSNPN and SVGIG (reference sequence). Between the trimmed V and J ends, which lost 5 bases and 6 bases, there was a span of 14 bases. CDR3 residues: CAWARLGGNEQFF. The CDR3 nucleotides are TGTGCCTGGGCACGACTAGGAGGCAATGAGCAGTTCTTC.

The chain carries TRBV9 and TRBJ1-6, with TRBD1 as a possible D gene (6 bases). Looked up from germline, CDR1 is SGDLS and CDR2 is YYNGEE. This CDR3 is built from 16 residues. Trimming cost V 2 bases and J 7 bases, with 16 bases left between them. In nucleotides, the CDR3 is TGTGCCAGCAGCGTCGCGGACAGCGCCATAAATTCACCCCTCCACTTT. Protein product: CASSVADSAINSPLHF.

The CDR3 DNA is TGTGCCAGCAGCCTTAAGACAGGCCTAGCCAAAAACATTCAGTACTTC. This codes for CASSLKTGLAKNIQYF. The rearrangement joins TRBV11-2 to TRBJ2-4; a weak D match, TRBD1 (6 bases). The CDR3 loop spans 16 amino acids. V was cut by 5 bases and J by 0 bases, with 14 bases left in between. Germline loops: CDR1 SGHAT, CDR2 FQNNGV.

The chain carries TRBV9 and TRBJ1-1, with D perhaps matching TRBD1 (5 bases). V was pared by 3 bases and J by 1 base, with 7 bases between. The CDR3 consists of 13 residues. CDR1 and CDR2 (germline): SGDLS, YYNGEE. CDR3 sequence reads: CASSERGNTEAFF. The CDR3 region has the DNA TGTGCCAGCAGCGAAAGGGGGAACACTGAAGCTTTCTTT.

V gene TRBV5-6 combines with J gene TRBJ1-6; TRBD1 aligns across 8 bases. Germline lookup yields CDR1 SGHDT and CDR2 YYEEEE. The length of the CDR3 is 14 residues. J gave up 10 bases and V 1 base, and 4 bases lay outside the gene matches. CDR3 sequence (DNA): TGTGCCAGCAGCTTGAACAGGGGGGGATCACCCCTCCACTTT. Its translation is CASSLNRGGSPLHF. The whole variable domain, filled in from reference TRBV5-6 and TRBJ1-6, reads DAGVTQSPTHLIKTRGQQVTLRCSPKSGHDTVSWYQQALGQGPQFIFQYYEEEERQRGNFPDRFSGHQFPNYSSELNVNALLLGDSALYLCASSLNRGGSPLHFGNGTRLTVT.

The chain is built from TRBV6-6 and TRBJ2-7; no reliable D call. The CDR3 loop spans 13 amino acids. The germline V gene encodes CDR1 MNHNY and CDR2 SVGAGI (reference sequence). The V end lost 4 bases, the J end lost 9 bases, and 16 bases lay between the germline ends. DNA for the CDR3: TGTGCCAGCAGTTTGGAAACCCACTTACGGCAGTACTTC. This translates into CASSLETHLRQYF.

This chain links TRBV7-2 with TRBJ1-2; D unresolved. Trimming pared 5 bases from V and 6 bases from J, leaving 13 bases between. The CDR3 is 13 amino acids. Per germline, CDR1 SGHTA and CDR2 FQGNSA. DNA of the CDR3: TGTGCCAGCAGCCCAATGGCCGGGGATGGCTACACCTTC. Protein: CASSPMAGDGYTF. Together with reference TRBV7-2 and TRBJ1-2, the CDR3 gives the full variable domain: GAGVSQSPSNKVTEKGKDVELRCDPISGHTALYWYRQSLGQGLEFLIYFQGNSAPDKSGLPSDRFSAERTGGSVSTLTIQRTQQEDSAVYLCASSPMAGDGYTFGSGTRLTVV.

The gene calls are TRBV10-3 and TRBJ2-1; no clear D gene. V was trimmed by 3 bases and J by 5 bases, leaving 11 bases between them. In germline, CDR1 is ENHRY, CDR2 SYGVKD. CDR3 length equals 14 residues. The CDR3 region has the DNA TGTGCCATCAGTGAAGGAAGTCTGAACAATGAGCAGTTCTTC. Its protein is CAISEGSLNNEQFF.

This clone has a single count. The gene calls are TRBV6-5 and TRBJ2-5; 7 positions match TRBD2. CDR1 MNHEY and CDR2 SVGAGI come from the germline V gene. CDR3 length equals 15 residues. The trim removed 4 bases at V and 4 bases at J, leaving 9 bases unmatched. CDR3 in amino acids: CASSSPAGAGETQYF. The DNA of the CDR3 is TGTGCCAGCAGTTCTCCGGCGGGAGCAGGAGAGACCCAGTACTTC.

The V and J genes are TRBV18 and TRBJ2-5; 7 positions match TRBD1. The CDR3 runs 16 residues. Germline CDR1 and CDR2: KGHSH and LQKENI. With V trimmed by 0 bases and J by 4 bases, 8 bases remained unmatched. The CDR3 sequence is CASSPPNQGVGETQYF. CDR3 nucleotides: TGTGCCAGCTCACCACCGAACCAGGGGGTAGGAGAGACCCAGTACTTC.

The chain employs TRBV2 and TRBJ1-5, with 7 nucleotides matching TRBD1. The CDR3 loop spans 15 amino acids. Per germline, CDR1 SNHLY and CDR2 FYNNEI. The V and J ends lost 7 bases and 4 bases, in that order; junction bases with no gene match: 10. The DNA of the CDR3 is TGTGCCAGCAAGGGCGGACAGGCTCCAAATCAGCCCCAGCATTTT. This codes for CASKGGQAPNQPQHF.

The chain uses TRBV5-1 and TRBJ1-5, with 8 bases matching TRBD1. Unmatched junction bases numbered 5, after V lost 2 bases and J lost 4 bases. The CDR3 consists of 15 residues. Germline CDR1 SGHRS, CDR2 YFSETQ. For the CDR3, the DNA is TGCGCCAGCAGCTTAACTGGGACAGGAAATCAGCCCCAGCATTTT. It translates to CASSLTGTGNQPQHF.

The chain is built from TRBV5-1 and TRBJ2-1; D is ambiguous. The ends were cut back, 1 base at V and 0 bases at J, with 11 bases in the middle. This CDR3 has 16 residues. CDR1 SGHRS and CDR2 YFSETQ come from the germline V gene. Written as DNA, the CDR3 is TGCGCCAGCAGCTTGAACGCCAGGAGCTCCTACAATGAGCAGTTCTTC. It translates to CASSLNARSSYNEQFF.

This rearrangement joins TRBV30 to TRBJ1-1; TRBD1 aligns across 7 bases. J gave up 8 bases and V 0 bases, and 0 bases lay outside the gene matches. This CDR3 has 11 residues. Germline CDR1 is GTSNPN and CDR2 is SVGIG (reference sequence). The CDR3 spells CAWSVDREAFF. Here the CDR3 DNA reads TGTGCCTGGAGTGTGGACAGGGAAGCTTTCTTT.